What follows are 29 T cell receptor beta chains derived from one specimen sequenced in a study of T cell responses to AZD1222 COVID-19 vaccine. Profiling relied on immunoSEQ multiplex PCR, and the TCRdb table lists in-frame clones only, not all of them. Here the sample spans 130,000 to 150,000 clones, approximately 90% being singletons. The source material was peripheral blood, sampled on day 0 of AZD1222 vaccination. These receptors were obtained from an adult in good health.

This sequence joins TRBV30 and TRBJ1-6; the D gene is possibly TRBD1 (5 bases). The germline gives CDR1 GTSNPN, CDR2 SVGIG (reference sequence). This CDR3 has 12 amino acids. V shed 3 bases and J shed 15 bases, with 15 bases lying between them. For the CDR3, the DNA is TGTGCCTGGAGCCTAGGGGAGAAACACCTCCACTTT. Protein sequence: CAWSLGEKHLHF.

V usage is TRBV7-2 and J usage is TRBJ2-3, with 9 bases lining up with TRBD2. CDR1 is SGHTA, CDR2 FQGNSA, per germline. The CDR3 spans 17 residues. V was clipped by 5 bases and J by 3 bases; unmatched bases: 12. The CDR3 nucleotides read TGTGCCAGCAGCCTCTCGGGCGGGAGGGTCAGGACAGATACGCAGTATTTT. Its translation is CASSLSGGRVRTDTQYF.

In its sample, this clone was seen a few times. The J gene is TRBJ2-5, the V gene TRBV19; a possible D gene is TRBD2 (5 bases). The V end was cut by 5 bases, the J end by 4 bases, with 14 bases between. CDR1 LNHDA and CDR2 SQIVND come from the germline V gene (reference sequence). The CDR3 length is 14 residues. CDR3 protein: CASSLRTLGETQYF. CDR3 DNA sequence: TGTGCCAGTAGTCTCCGGACTCTTGGAGAGACCCAGTACTTC.

In this sample, this clone turned up once. The rearrangement uses TRBV7-7 and TRBJ2-5, with TRBD1 matching over 7 bases. Per the germline V gene, CDR1 is SSHAT and CDR2 is FNYEAQ (reference sequence). The CDR3 is 14 amino acids. J was trimmed by 3 bases and V by 5 bases; bases with no gene match: 6. CDR3 residues: CASSLTGLEETQYF. CDR3 bases: TGTGCCAGCAGCCTGACAGGGTTGGAAGAGACCCAGTACTTC. The full variable domain, rest sourced from reference TRBV7-7 and TRBJ2-5, is GAGVSQSPRYKVTKRGQDVTLRCDPISSHATLYWYQQALGQGPEFLTYFNYEAQPDKSGLPSDRFSAERPEGSISTLTIQRTEQRDSAMYRCASSLTGLEETQYFGPGTRLLVL.

V gene TRBV10-3 combines with J gene TRBJ1-1, with D maybe TRBD1 (6 bases). The germline gives CDR1 ENHRY, CDR2 SYGVKD. This CDR3 has 11 amino acids. V was trimmed by 8 bases and J by 7 bases, leaving 11 bases between them. The CDR3 coding sequence is TGTGCCATCGAACAGGGCGATGAAGCTTTCTTT. Translating gives CAIEQGDEAFF.

The count of this clone is one. V gene TRBV27 combines with J gene TRBJ2-7; 9 nucleotides agree with TRBD1. The ends lost 4 bases at V and 6 bases at J; junction bases unmatched: 10. The germline CDR1 and CDR2 sequences are MNHEY and SMNVEV (reference sequence). The CDR3 is 15 residues long. The CDR3 loop reads CASSSEGQGRGEQYF. For the CDR3, the DNA is TGTGCCAGCAGTTCCGAGGGACAGGGACGAGGCGAGCAGTACTTC.

The rearrangement uses TRBV12-3 or TRBV12-4 and TRBJ2-1; weak D call: TRBD1 (5 bases). The V end lost 10 bases, the J end lost 0 bases, and 10 bases lay between the germline ends. The CDR3 spans 13 residues. The DNA of the CDR3 is TGTGCCATCAAGCAGGGCTCCTACAATGAGCAGTTCTTC. Its protein product is CAIKQGSYNEQFF.

This chain uses TRBV5-1 with TRBJ1-3, with D unclear. Trimming removed 0 bases at V and 1 base at J, with 5 bases between. The CDR3 consists of 14 residues. Looked up from germline, CDR1 is SGHRS and CDR2 is YFSETQ. CDR3 amino acids: CASSLGLSGNTIYF. CDR3 coding DNA: TGCGCCAGCAGCTTGGGTCTGTCTGGAAACACCATATATTTT.

The table lists this clone with a count of one. The chain uses TRBV5-1 and TRBJ2-5; D is unresolved. The CDR3 runs to 14 residues. V was cut by 0 bases and J by 6 bases, with 12 bases left in between. Germline V gene data show CDR1 as SGHRS and CDR2 as YFSETQ. The CDR3 DNA follows: TGCGCCAGCAGCTTGGTTCTGGGTGCTAAGACCCAGTACTTC. This translates into CASSLVLGAKTQYF.

The chain links TRBV7-9 to TRBJ1-1; 12 nucleotides agree with TRBD1. Germline loops: CDR1 SEHNR, CDR2 FQNEAQ (reference sequence). CDR3 length equals 15 residues. Trimming at V came to 4 bases and at J to 9 bases, leaving 9 bases not matched to a gene. In nucleotides, the CDR3 is TGTGCCAGCAGCTCCTCGGGACAGGGGGCTCAAAAAGCTTTCTTT. It specifies CASSSSGQGAQKAFF.

The rearrangement joins TRBV11-3 to TRBJ2-7; D call uncertain. The V end lost 0 bases, the J end lost 7 bases, and 7 bases lay between the germline ends. The CDR3 length is 12 residues. CDR1 and CDR2 from the germline V gene are SGHNT and YENEEA. CDR3 DNA: TGTGCCAGCAGCTTAGAATCGCATGAGCAGTACTTC. Translated, it gives CASSLESHEQYF.

V is TRBV11-2 and J is TRBJ2-3; 8 bases match TRBD2. With 4 bases clipped from V and 6 bases from J, the junction kept 6 bases outside the gene matches. The germline gives CDR1 SGHAT, CDR2 FQNNGV. This CDR3 comprises 14 residues. The CDR3 here is CASSSSGSWDTQYF. In DNA, the CDR3 is TGTGCCAGCAGCTCAAGCGGGAGCTGGGATACGCAGTATTTT.

The rearrangement joins TRBV30 to TRBJ1-2; D is perhaps TRBD1 (5 bases). This CDR3 is built from 17 residues. V lost 1 base and J lost 2, with 20 bases in between. CDR1 is GTSNPN and CDR2 is SVGIG in the germline V gene (reference sequence). The CDR3 nucleotides are TGTGCCTGGAGTGGGGATCTGTGGCAGGGCAACAACTATGGCTACACCTTC. Encoded protein: CAWSGDLWQGNNYGYTF.

This chain links TRBV6-5 with TRBJ1-1, with D uncertain. The V and J ends lost 7 bases and 4 bases respectively, with 16 bases between them. This CDR3 comprises 14 residues. The germline CDR1 and CDR2 sequences are MNHEY and SVGAGI. The CDR3 loop is CASTRTGLGTEAFF. As DNA, the CDR3 is TGTGCCAGCACCCGGACGGGATTGGGCACTGAAGCTTTCTTT.

V gene TRBV4-3 combines with J gene TRBJ1-3; 9 nucleotides align to TRBD1. Looked up from germline, CDR1 is LGHNA and CDR2 is YSLEER. This CDR3 region has 19 residues. Trimming at V came to 0 bases and at J to 2 bases, leaving 11 bases not matched to a gene. The CDR3 is CASSQDGGPGQGTGNTIYF. The CDR3, as DNA: TGCGCCAGCAGCCAAGATGGGGGCCCGGGACAGGGTACTGGAAACACCATATATTTT.

The chain carries TRBV20-1 and TRBJ1-1; D gene unclear. The length of the CDR3 is 10 residues. Germline V gene sequence: CDR1 DFQATT, CDR2 SNEGSKA (reference sequence). This chain's CDR3 is CSTSNTEAFF. For the CDR3, the DNA is TGCAGCACCTCGAACACTGAAGCTTTCTTT.

V gene TRBV7-8 combines with J gene TRBJ1-5, with unresolved D. V was cut by 3 bases and J by 6 bases, with 15 bases left in between. This CDR3 has 15 amino acids. Per the germline V gene, CDR1 is SGHVS and CDR2 is FQNEAQ. The CDR3 DNA reads TGTGCCAGCAGCTTCCCTGGGGAAAGCGGTCAGCCCCAGCATTTT. This gives the protein CASSFPGESGQPQHF.

This chain links TRBV29-1 with TRBJ2-2, with D tentatively TRBD1 or TRBD2 (5 bases each). CDR1 and CDR2 from the germline V gene are SQVTM and ANQGSEA. The CDR3 totals 14 residues. V lost 4 bases, J lost 4 bases, and 13 bases lay in between. As DNA, the CDR3 is TGCAGCGTTGGGGGGAACGAGTTCACCGGGGAGCTGTTTTTT. Amino acids: CSVGGNEFTGELFF.

The count of this clone is one. The gene calls are TRBV5-1 and TRBJ1-1; D is undetermined. This CDR3 has 14 residues. Germline values: CDR1 SGHRS, CDR2 YFSETQ. The V and J ends lost 0 bases and 0 bases respectively, with 6 bases between them. The CDR3 bases are TGCGCCAGCAGCTTGGTACAGATGAACACTGAAGCTTTCTTT. Translation: CASSLVQMNTEAFF.

In this sample, this clone turned up once. The chain has TRBV11-3 and TRBJ1-1; no reliable D call. Trimming pared 1 base from V and 1 base from J, leaving 7 bases between. Per germline, CDR1 SGHNT and CDR2 YENEEA. This CDR3 is 14 amino acids long. The CDR3 loop is CASSLAQPNTEAFF. In nucleotides, the CDR3 is TGTGCCAGCAGCTTAGCACAACCGAACACTGAAGCTTTCTTT.

J is TRBJ1-2 and V is TRBV19, with D possibly being TRBD1 (5 bases). The length of the CDR3 is 15 residues. Trimming left V 6 bases short and J 8 bases short, with 22 bases between. Germline loops: CDR1 LNHDA, CDR2 SQIVND (reference sequence). The CDR3 protein is CASSDIFAGTSGYTF. The CDR3 DNA reads TGTGCCAGTAGCGATATATTTGCAGGGACCAGCGGCTACACCTTC.

The gene calls are TRBV30 and TRBJ2-1; 8 nucleotides align to TRBD2. Germline assignment: CDR1 GTSNPN and CDR2 SVGIG (reference sequence). This CDR3 comprises 14 residues. Germline trimming cut 3 bases from V and 5 bases from J; bases unmatched to any gene: 6. The CDR3 DNA reads TGTGCCTGGAGAGATAGCGGGATAAACAATGAGCAGTTCTTC. Encoded protein: CAWRDSGINNEQFF. Together with reference TRBV30 and TRBJ2-1, the CDR3 gives the full variable domain: SQTIHQWPATLVQPVGSPLSLECTVEGTSNPNLYWYRQAAGRGLQLLFYSVGIGQISSEVPQNLSASRPQDRQFILSSKKLLLSDSGFYLCAWRDSGINNEQFFGPGTRLTVL.

This clone was seen only once. The chain carries TRBV25-1 and TRBJ2-1; the D gene is possibly TRBD2 (5 bases). Between the trimmed V and J ends, which lost 8 bases and 6 bases, there was a span of 5 bases. The germline V gene has CDR1 MGHDK and CDR2 SYGVNS. The CDR3 is 10 amino acids. CDR3 DNA sequence: TGTGCCAGCGGAGGCAATGAGCAGTTCTTC. It translates to CASGGNEQFF.

The V call is TRBV24-1, the J call TRBJ1-5, with D unresolved. Trimming shortened V by 5 bases and J by 4 bases, and 8 bases separated the two germline ends. Germline V gene sequence: CDR1 KGHDR, CDR2 SFDVKD. This CDR3 is 13 amino acids long. CDR3 protein: CATSAAGNQPQHF. The CDR3 bases are TGTGCCACCAGTGCTGCGGGGAATCAGCCCCAGCATTTT.

The chain recombines TRBV7-9 with TRBJ2-2; 7 nucleotides match TRBD2. Unmatched junction bases numbered 3, after V lost 0 bases and J lost 5 bases. Germline loops: CDR1 SEHNR, CDR2 FQNEAQ (reference sequence). The CDR3 covers 15 residues. CDR3 in amino acids: CASSLAGGRTGELFF. Written as DNA, the CDR3 is TGTGCCAGCAGCTTAGCGGGAGGGCGAACCGGGGAGCTGTTTTTT.

The rearrangement uses TRBV5-8 and TRBJ1-2, with D uncertain. Germline V gene sequence: CDR1 SGHTS, CDR2 YDEGEE. The CDR3 runs to 15 residues. The V and J ends lost 0 bases and 1 base respectively, with 10 bases between them. The DNA for the CDR3 is TGTGCCAGCAGCTTGGCCGCAGGCAATAACTATGGCTACACCTTC. Amino acids: CASSLAAGNNYGYTF.

The chain links TRBV19 to TRBJ1-3; D remains ambiguous. Deletions cut 6 bases from V and 8 bases from J, with 14 bases between. Germline V gene sequence: CDR1 LNHDA, CDR2 SQIVND (reference sequence). This CDR3 contains 13 residues. The CDR3 region is CASSLRAGDTIYF. The CDR3 region has the DNA TGTGCCAGTAGCCTTAGGGCTGGGGACACCATATATTTT.

This clone was found a few times. This sample also contains other DNA sequences that code for the same CDR3. J is TRBJ1-5 and V is TRBV28; no clear D gene. Trimming took 1 base from V and 4 from J, leaving 8 bases between them. This CDR3 is built from 14 residues. CDR1 is MDHEN, CDR2 SYDVKM, per germline. The CDR3 protein is CASSLLSGNQPQHF. CDR3 bases: TGTGCCAGCAGTTTATTGTCCGGAAATCAGCCCCAGCATTTT.

The chain combines TRBV6-2 or TRBV6-3 with TRBJ1-6; D uncertain. The CDR3 length is 13 residues. The V gene lost 6 bases and the J gene lost 4 bases, with 7 bases spanning the gap. The germline V gene encodes CDR1 MNHEY and CDR2 SVGEGT. CDR3 amino acids: CASSQEYNSPLHF. Here the CDR3 DNA reads TGTGCCAGCAGCCAGGAATATAATTCACCCCTCCACTTT.